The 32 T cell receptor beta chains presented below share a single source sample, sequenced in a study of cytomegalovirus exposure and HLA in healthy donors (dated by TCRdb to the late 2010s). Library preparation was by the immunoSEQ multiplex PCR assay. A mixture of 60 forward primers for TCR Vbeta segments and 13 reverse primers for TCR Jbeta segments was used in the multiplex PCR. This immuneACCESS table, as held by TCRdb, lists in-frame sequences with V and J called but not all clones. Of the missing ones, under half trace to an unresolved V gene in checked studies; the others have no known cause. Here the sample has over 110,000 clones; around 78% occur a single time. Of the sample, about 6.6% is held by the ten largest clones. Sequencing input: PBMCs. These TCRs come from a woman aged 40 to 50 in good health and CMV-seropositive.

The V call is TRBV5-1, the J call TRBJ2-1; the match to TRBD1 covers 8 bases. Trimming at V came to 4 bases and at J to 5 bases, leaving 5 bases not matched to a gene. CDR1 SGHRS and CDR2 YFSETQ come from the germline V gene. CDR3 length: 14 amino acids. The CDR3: CASSRWTGNNEQFF. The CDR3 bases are TGCGCCAGCAGCCGTTGGACAGGGAACAATGAGCAGTTCTTC.

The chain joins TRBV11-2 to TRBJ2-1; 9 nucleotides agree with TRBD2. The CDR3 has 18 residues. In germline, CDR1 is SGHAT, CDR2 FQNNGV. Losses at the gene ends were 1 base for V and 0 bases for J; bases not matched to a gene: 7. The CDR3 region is CASSLGGRAPSSYNEQFF. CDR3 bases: TGTGCCAGCAGCTTAGGCGGGAGGGCCCCGAGCTCCTACAATGAGCAGTTCTTC.

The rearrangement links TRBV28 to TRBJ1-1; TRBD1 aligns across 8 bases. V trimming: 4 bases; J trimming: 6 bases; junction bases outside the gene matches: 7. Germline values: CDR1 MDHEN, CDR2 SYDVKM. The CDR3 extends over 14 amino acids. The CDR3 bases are TGTGCCAGCAGTTCCCTCGGACAGGGCCCTGAAGCTTTCTTT. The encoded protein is CASSSLGQGPEAFF.

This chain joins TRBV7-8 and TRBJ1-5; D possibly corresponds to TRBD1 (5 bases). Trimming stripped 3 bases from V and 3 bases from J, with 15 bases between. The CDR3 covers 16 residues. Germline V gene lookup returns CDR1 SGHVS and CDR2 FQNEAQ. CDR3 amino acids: CASSFWGGSYNQPQHF. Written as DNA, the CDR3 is TGTGCCAGCAGCTTTTGGGGGGGATCCTACAATCAGCCCCAGCATTTT.

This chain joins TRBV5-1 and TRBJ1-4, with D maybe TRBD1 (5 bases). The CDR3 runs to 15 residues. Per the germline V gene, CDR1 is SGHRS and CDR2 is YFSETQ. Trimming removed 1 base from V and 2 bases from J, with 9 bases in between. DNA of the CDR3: TGCGCCAGCAGCTTGCTTGGGGGGACTAATGAAAAACTGTTTTTT. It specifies CASSLLGGTNEKLFF.

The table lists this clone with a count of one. CDR3 nucleotides: TGTGCCAGTAGTGCCCTTTCGACTAGCGGGTACGAGCAGTACTTC. Encoded protein: CASSALSTSGYEQYF. The V gene is TRBV19, the J gene TRBJ2-7, with 10 nucleotides matching TRBD2. The V gene end was trimmed by 5 bases and the J gene end by 4 bases; junction bases not matched to a gene: 8. This CDR3 has 15 residues. Germline V CDR1 and CDR2: LNHDA, SQIVND (reference sequence).

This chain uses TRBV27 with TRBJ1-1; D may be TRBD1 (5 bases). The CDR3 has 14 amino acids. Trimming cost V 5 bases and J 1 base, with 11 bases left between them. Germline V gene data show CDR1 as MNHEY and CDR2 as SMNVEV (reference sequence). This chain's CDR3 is CASSVYQGNTEAFF. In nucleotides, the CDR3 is TGTGCCAGCAGTGTATATCAGGGGAACACTGAAGCTTTCTTT.

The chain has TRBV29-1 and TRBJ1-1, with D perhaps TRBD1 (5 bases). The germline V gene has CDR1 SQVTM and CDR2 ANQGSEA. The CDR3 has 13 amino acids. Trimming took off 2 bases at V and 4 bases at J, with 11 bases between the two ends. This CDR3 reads CSVEYGGTTEAFF. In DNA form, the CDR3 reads TGCAGCGTTGAATACGGGGGGACCACTGAAGCTTTCTTT.

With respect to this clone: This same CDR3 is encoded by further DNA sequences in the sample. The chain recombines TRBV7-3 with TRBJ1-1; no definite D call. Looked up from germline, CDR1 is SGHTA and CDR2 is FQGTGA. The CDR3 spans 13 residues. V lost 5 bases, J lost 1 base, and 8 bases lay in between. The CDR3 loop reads CASSLRQNTEAFF. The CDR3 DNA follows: TGTGCCAGCAGCCTCCGACAGAACACTGAAGCTTTCTTT.

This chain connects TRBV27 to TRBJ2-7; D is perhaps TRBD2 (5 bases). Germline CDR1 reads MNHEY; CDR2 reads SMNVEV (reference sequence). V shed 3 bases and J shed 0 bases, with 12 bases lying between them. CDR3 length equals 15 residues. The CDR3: CASSFVAGSSYEQYF. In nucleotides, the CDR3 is TGTGCCAGCAGTTTCGTGGCTGGGAGCTCCTACGAGCAGTACTTC.

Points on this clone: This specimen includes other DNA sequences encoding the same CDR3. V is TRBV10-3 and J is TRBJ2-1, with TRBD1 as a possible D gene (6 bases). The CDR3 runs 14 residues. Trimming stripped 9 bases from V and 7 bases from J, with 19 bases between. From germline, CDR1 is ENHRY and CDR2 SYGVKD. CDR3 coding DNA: TGTGCCATTAGTCAACAGGGAAGGTTGAATGAGCAGTTCTTC. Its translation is CAISQQGRLNEQFF.

In nucleotides, the CDR3 is TGCGCCAGCAGCTTGATTGTGGCCCAAAGTTTTTACAATGAGCAGTTCTTC. This translates into CASSLIVAQSFYNEQFF. The chain links TRBV5-1 to TRBJ2-1; D gene unclear. The germline CDR1 and CDR2 sequences are SGHRS and YFSETQ. Trimming took off 1 base at V and 4 bases at J, with 18 bases between the two ends. CDR3 length: 17 residues.

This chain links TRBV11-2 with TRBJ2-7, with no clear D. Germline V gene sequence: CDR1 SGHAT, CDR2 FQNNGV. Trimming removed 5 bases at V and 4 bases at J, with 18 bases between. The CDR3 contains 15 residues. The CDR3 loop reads CASSPRWSSGYEQYF. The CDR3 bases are TGTGCCAGCAGCCCGCGGTGGTCCTCGGGTTACGAGCAGTACTTC.

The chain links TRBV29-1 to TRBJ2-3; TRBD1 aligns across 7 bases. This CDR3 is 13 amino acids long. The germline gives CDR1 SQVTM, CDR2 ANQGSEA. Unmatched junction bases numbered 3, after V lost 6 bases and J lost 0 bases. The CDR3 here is CSVVDRSTDTQYF. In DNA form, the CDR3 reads TGCAGCGTAGTGGACAGGAGCACAGATACGCAGTATTTT.

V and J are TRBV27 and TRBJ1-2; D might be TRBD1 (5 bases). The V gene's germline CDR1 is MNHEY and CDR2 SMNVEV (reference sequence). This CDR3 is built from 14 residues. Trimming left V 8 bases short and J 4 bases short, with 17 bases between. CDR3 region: CASGLRQSLYGYTF. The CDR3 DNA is TGTGCCAGCGGATTACGACAGAGCCTCTATGGCTACACCTTC.

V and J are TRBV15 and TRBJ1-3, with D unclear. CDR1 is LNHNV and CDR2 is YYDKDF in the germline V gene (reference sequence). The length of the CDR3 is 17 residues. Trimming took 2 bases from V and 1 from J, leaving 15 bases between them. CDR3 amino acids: CATSRSIFGLSGNTIYF. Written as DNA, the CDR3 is TGTGCCACCAGCAGATCTATTTTCGGGTTGTCTGGAAACACCATATATTTT. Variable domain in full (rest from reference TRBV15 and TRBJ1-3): DAMVIQNPRYQVTQFGKPVTLSCSQTLNHNVMYWYQQKSSQAPKLLFHYYDKDFNNEADTPDNFQSRRPNTSFCFLDIRSPGLGDTAMYLCATSRSIFGLSGNTIYFGEGSWLTVV.

The chain's CDR3 is CASSDEGRGIPGELFF. The CDR3 coding sequence is TGTGCCAGCAGTGACGAGGGTCGCGGGATCCCCGGGGAGCTGTTTTTT. The chain employs TRBV6-1 and TRBJ2-2; the D gene is possibly TRBD2 (6 bases). The germline V gene has CDR1 MNHNS and CDR2 SASEGT. CDR3 length equals 16 residues. Trimming pared 3 bases from V and 6 bases from J, leaving 17 bases between.

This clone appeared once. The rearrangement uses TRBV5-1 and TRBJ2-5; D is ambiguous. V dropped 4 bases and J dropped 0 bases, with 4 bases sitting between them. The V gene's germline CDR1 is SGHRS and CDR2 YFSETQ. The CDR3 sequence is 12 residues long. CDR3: CASSLDQETQYF. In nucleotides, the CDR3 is TGCGCCAGCAGCCTAGACCAAGAGACCCAGTACTTC.

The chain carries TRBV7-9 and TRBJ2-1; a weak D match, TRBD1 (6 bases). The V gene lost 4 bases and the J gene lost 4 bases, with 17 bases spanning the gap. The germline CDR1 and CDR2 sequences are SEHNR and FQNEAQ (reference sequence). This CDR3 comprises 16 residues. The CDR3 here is CASSWMTGSNYNEQFF. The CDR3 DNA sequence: TGTGCCAGCAGCTGGATGACAGGCTCGAATTACAATGAGCAGTTCTTC.

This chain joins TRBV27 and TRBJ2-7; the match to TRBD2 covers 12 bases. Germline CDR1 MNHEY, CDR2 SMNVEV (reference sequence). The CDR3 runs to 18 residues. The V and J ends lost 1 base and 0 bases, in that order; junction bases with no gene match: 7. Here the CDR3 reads CASSLYGLAGRSSYEQYF. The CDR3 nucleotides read TGTGCCAGCAGTTTATACGGACTAGCGGGACGATCCTCCTACGAGCAGTACTTC.

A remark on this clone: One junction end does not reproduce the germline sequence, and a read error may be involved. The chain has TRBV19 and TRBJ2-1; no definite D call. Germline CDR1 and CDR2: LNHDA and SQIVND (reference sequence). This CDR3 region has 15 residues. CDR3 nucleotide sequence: TGTGCCAGTAGTATGGAACCTTCCTCCTACAGTGAGCAGTTCTTC. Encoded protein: CASSMEPSSYSEQFF.

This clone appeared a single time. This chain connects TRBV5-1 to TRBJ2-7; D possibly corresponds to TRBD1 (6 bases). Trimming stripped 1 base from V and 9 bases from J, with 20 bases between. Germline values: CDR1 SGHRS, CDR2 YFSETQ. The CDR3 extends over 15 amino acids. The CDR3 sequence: CASSLLRTETPAQYF. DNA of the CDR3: TGCGCCAGCAGCTTGCTCAGGACAGAGACCCCGGCGCAGTACTTC.

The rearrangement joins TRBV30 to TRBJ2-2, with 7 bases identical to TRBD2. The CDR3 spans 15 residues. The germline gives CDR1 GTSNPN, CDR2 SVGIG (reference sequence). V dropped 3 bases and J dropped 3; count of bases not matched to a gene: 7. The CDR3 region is CAWRALGRDTGELFF. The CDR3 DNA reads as TGTGCCTGGAGAGCCCTTGGGAGGGACACCGGGGAGCTGTTTTTT.

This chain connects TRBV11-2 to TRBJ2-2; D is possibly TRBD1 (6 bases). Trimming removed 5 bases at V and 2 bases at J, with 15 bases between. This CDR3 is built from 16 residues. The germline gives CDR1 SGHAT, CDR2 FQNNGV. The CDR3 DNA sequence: TGTGCCAGCAGCCGCCAACAGGGACCTAACACCGGGGAGCTGTTTTTT. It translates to CASSRQQGPNTGELFF.

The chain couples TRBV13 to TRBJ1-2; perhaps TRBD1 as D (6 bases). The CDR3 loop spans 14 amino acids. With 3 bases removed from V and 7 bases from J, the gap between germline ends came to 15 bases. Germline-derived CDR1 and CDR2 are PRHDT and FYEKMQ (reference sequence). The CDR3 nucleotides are TGTGCCAGCAGCTTGAGGACAGCCCCGGGTGGCTACACCTTC. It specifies CASSLRTAPGGYTF.

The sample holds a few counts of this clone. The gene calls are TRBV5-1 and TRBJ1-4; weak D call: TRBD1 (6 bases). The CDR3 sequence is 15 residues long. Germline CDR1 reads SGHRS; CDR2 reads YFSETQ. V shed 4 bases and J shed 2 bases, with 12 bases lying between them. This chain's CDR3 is CASSVGTGTNEKLFF. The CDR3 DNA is TGCGCCAGCAGCGTGGGCACAGGGACTAATGAAAAACTGTTTTTT.

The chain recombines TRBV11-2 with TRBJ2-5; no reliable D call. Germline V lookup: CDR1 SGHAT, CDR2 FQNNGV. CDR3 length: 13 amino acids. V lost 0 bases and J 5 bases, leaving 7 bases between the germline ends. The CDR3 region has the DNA TGTGCCAGCAGCTTAGACAGAACGGAGACCCAGTACTTC. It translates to CASSLDRTETQYF.

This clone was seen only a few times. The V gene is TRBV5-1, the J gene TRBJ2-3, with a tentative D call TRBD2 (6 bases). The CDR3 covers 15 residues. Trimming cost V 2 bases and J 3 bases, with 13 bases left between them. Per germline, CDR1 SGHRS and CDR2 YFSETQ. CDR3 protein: CASSLSPAGTDTQYF. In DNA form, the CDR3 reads TGCGCCAGCAGCTTATCCCCGGCGGGGACAGATACGCAGTATTTT.

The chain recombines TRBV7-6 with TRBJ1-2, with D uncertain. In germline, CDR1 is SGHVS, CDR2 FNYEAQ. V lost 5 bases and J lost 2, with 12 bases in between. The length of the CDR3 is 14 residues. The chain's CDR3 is CASSPSVQNYGYTF. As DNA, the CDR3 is TGTGCCAGCAGCCCAAGTGTTCAGAACTATGGCTACACCTTC.

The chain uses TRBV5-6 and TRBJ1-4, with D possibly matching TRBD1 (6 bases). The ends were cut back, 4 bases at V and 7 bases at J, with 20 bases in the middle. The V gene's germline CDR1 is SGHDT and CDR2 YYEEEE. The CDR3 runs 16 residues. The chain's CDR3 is CASSRTGAGRGEKLFF. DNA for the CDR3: TGTGCCAGCAGCCGTACGGGGGCAGGGAGGGGTGAAAAACTGTTTTTT.

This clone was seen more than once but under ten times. CDR3 DNA: TGTGCCAGCAGCCCGATCCAGCGGGAGGGGGACAATGAGCAGTTCTTC. Translated, it gives CASSPIQREGDNEQFF. The rearrangement uses TRBV21-1 and TRBJ2-1; the table assigns TRBD2, which was not confirmed against the DNA. TRBV21-1 is an annotated pseudogene. This CDR3 comprises 16 residues.

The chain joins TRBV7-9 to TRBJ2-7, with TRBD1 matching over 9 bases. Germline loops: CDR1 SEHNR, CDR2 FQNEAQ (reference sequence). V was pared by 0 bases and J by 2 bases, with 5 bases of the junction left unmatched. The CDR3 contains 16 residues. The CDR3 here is CASSLALGQGTYEQYF. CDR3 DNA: TGTGCCAGCAGCTTAGCGTTGGGACAGGGTACCTACGAGCAGTACTTC.